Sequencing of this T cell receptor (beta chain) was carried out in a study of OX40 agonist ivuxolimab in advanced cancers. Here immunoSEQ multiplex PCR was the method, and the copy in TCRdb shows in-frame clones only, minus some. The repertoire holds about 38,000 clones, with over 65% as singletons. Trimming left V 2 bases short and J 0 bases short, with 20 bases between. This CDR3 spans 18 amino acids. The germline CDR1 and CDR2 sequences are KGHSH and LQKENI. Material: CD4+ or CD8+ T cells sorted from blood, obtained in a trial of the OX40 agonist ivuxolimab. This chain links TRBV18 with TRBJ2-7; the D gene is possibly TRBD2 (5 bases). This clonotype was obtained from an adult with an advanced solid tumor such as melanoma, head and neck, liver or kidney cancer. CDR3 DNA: TGTGCCAGCTCACCATCAAGTCTAGAGGGTTCGAGCTCCTACGAGCAGTACTTC. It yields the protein CASSPSSLEGSSSYEQYF.